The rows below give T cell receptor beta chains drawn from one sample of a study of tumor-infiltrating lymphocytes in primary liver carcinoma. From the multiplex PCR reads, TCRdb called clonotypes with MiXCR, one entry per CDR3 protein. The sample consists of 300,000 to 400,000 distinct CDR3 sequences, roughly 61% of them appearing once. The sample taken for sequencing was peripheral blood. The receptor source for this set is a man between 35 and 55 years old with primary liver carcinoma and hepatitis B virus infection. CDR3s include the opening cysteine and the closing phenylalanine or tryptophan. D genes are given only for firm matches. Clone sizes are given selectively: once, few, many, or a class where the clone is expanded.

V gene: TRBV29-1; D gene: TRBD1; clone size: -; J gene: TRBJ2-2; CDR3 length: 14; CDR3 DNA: TGCAGCTTTCGGGACAGGGAGTATTCCGGCGAGCTGTTTTTT; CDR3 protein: CSFRDREYSGELFF
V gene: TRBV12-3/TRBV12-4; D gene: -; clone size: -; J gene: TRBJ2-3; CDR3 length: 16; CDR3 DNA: TGTGCCAGCACTCCCCCCCGAGTATTCGGCACAGATACGCAGTATTTT; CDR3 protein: CASTPPRVFGTDTQYF
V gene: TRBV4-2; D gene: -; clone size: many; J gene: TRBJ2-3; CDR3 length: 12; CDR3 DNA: TGTGCCAGCAGCCAACGGCACAGTACGCAGTATTTT; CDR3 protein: CASSQRHSTQYF
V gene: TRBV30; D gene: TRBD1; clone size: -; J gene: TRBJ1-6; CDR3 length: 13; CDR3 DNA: TGTGCCTGGACGCACAGGGGGCTTTCACCCCTCCACTTT; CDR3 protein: CAWTHRGLSPLHF
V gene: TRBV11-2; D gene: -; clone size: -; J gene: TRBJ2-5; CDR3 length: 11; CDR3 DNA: TGTTCCAGCAGCTTGGTCGAGACCCAGTACTTT; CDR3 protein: CSSSLVETQYF
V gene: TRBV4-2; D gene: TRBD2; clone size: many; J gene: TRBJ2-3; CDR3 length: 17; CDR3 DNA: TGTGCCAGCAGCCAAGATGCCGGGAGGCCCCGCACAGATACGCAGTATTTT; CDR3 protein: CASSQDAGRPRTDTQYF
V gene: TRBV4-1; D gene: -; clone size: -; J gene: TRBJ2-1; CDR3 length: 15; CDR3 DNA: TGCGGCAGCAGCCCACTCGGTAGCAACAACAATGAGCAGTTCTTC; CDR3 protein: CGSSPLGSNNNEQFF
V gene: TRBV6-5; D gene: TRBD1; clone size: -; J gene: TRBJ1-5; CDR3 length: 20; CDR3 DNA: TGTGCCAGCAGTTACTCCGTTACTAGACAGTCACAGGGGCAGGATCAGCCCCAGCATTTT; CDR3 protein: CASSYSVTRQSQGQDQPQHF
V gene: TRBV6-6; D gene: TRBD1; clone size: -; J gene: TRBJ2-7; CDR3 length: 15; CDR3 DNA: TGTGCCAGCAGTTACCTCCGGACAGGGAAATACGAGCAGTACTTC; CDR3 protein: CASSYLRTGKYEQYF
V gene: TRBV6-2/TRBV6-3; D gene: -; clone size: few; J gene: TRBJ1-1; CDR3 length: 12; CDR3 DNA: TGTGCCAGCAATCGTTTGGGGACTGAAGCTTTCTTT; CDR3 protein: CASNRLGTEAFF
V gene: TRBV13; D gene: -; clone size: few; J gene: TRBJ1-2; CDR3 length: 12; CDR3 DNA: TGTGCCAGCAGTGGGGCCGGGTATGGCTACACCTTC; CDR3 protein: CASSGAGYGYTF
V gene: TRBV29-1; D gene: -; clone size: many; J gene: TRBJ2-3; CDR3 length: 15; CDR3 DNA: TGCAGCGTCGAGACAGTCCCTCCATCCACAGATACGCAGTATTTT; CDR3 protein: CSVETVPPSTDTQYF
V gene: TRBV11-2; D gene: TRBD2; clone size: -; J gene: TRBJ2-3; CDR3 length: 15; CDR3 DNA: TGTGCCAGTAGCCATAGAGCGGGGAACACAGATCCGCAGTATTTT; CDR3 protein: CASSHRAGNTDPQYF
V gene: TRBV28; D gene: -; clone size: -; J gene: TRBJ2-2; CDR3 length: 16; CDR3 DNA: TGTGCCAGTAGCCCTTACAGGGAGCTTGTGACCGGGGAGCTGTTTTTT; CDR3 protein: CASSPYRELVTGELFF
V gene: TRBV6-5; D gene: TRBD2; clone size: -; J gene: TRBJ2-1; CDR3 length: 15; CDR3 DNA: TGTGCCAGCGAGCGGGAGGTTAGCTCCTACAATGAGCAGTTCTTC; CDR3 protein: CASEREVSSYNEQFF
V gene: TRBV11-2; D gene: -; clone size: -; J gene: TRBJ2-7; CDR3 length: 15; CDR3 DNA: TGTGACAGCAGCTTAGAAGGCGCCTTATCCTCGGAGTACTACTTC; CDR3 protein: CDSSLEGALSSEYYF
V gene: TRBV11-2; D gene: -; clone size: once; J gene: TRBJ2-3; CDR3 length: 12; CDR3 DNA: TGTGCCAGCAGCTCTCATACAAGTACGCAGTATTTT; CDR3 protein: CASSSHTSTQYF
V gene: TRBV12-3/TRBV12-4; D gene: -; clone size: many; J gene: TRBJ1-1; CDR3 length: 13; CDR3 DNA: TGTGCCAGCAGTTTTGCGGGGACCACTGAAGCTTTCTTT; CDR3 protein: CASSFAGTTEAFF
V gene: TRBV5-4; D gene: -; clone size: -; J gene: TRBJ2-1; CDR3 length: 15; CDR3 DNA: TGTGCCAGCAACTCCGGTCTAGAGAGCTACAATGAGCAGTTCTTC; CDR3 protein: CASNSGLESYNEQFF
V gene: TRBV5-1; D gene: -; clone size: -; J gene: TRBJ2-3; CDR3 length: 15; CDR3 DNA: TGCGCCAGCAGCTCAACCTCTAAGCGAACAGATACGCAGTATTTT; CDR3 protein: CASSSTSKRTDTQYF
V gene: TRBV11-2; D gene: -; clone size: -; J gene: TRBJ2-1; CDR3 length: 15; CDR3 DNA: TGTGCCAGCAGCTTAGATGGGAAAGCCCTAAATGAGCAGTTCTTC; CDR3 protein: CASSLDGKALNEQFF
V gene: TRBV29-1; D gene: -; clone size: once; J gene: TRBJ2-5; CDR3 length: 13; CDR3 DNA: TGCTGCGTTGGGGAATTTTGGACGGAGACCCAGTACTTC; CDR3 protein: CCVGEFWTETQYF
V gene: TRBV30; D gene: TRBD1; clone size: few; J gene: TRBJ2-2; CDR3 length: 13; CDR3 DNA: TGTGCCTGGGGACAGGTAAACACCGGGGAGCTGTTTTTT; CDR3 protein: CAWGQVNTGELFF
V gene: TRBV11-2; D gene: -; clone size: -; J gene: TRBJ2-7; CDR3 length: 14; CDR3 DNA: TGTACCAGCAGCTTAGAGGGAACATCCTATGAGCAGTACTTC; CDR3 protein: CTSSLEGTSYEQYF
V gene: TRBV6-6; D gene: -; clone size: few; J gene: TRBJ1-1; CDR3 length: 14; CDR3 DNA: TGTGTCAGCAGTTACAACCGCGTGAATACTGAAGCTTTCTTT; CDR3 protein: CVSSYNRVNTEAFF
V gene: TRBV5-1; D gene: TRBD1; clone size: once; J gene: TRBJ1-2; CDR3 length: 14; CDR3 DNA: TGCGCCAGCAGCTGGGCCGGGACAGACTATGGCTACACCTTC; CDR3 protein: CASSWAGTDYGYTF
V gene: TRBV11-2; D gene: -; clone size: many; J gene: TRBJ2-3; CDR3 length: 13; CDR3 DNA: TGTGCCAGCAGCTTATCGGGAGCAGATACGCAGTATTTT; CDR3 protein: CASSLSGADTQYF
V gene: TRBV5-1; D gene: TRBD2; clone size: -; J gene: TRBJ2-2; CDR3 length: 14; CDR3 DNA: TGCGCCAGCGAGGCTAGCGGGTTGGTCGGGGAGCTGTTTTTT; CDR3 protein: CASEASGLVGELFF
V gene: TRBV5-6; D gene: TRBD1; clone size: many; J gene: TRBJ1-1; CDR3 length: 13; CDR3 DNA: TGTGCCAGCAGCCTCCAGGGGGGGCAGGAAGCTTTCTTT; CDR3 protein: CASSLQGGQEAFF
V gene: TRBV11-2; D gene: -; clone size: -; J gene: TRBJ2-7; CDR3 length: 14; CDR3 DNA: TGTGCCAGCAGCCCCATGGGCGGTTTTGACGAGCAGTACTTC; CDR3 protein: CASSPMGGFDEQYF
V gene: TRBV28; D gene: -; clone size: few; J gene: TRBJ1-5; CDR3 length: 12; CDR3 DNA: TGTGCCAGCCTCCAGGGGTACCAGCCCCAGCATTTT; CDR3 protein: CASLQGYQPQHF
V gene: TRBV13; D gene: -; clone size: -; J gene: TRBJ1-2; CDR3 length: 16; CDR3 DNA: TGTGCCAGCAGCTCCCCCACAACAGCCGGCAATTATGGCTACACCTTC; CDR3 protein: CASSSPTTAGNYGYTF
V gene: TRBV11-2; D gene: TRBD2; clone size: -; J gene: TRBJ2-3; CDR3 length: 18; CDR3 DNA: TGTGCCTGCAACTTAGGCTCTTTTAATGCACTAGCGGCCCTAACGCAGTATTTT; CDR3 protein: CACNLGSFNALAALTQYF
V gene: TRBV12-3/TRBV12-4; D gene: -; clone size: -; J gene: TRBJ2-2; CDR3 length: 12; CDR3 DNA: TGTGCCAGCAGTTCCTTCATCGGGGAGCTGTTTTTT; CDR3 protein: CASSSFIGELFF
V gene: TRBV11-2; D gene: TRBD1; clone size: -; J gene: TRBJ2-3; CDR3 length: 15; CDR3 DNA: TGTGCCAGCAGCCCGGGACAGCTTTGCAATCAGCCCCAGTATTTT; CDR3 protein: CASSPGQLCNQPQYF
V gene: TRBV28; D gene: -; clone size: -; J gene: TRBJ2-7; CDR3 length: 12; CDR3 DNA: TGTGCCAGCAGTTCGAGACCCTACGAGCAGTGCTTC; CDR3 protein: CASSSRPYEQCF
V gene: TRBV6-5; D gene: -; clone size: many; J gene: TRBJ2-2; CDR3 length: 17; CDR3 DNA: TGTGCCAGCACCCTAGGGACGGGGAATATGGTCACCGGGGAGCTGTTTTTT; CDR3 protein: CASTLGTGNMVTGELFF
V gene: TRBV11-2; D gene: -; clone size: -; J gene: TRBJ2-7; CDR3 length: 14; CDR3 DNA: TGTGCCAGCAGTCCCTCCGGGTTAGGCTACAAGCAGTACTTC; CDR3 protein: CASSPSGLGYKQYF
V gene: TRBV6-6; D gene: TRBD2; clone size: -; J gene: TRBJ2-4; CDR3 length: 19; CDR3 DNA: TGTGCCAGCAGTTATCAATGGGCCGCGGGGGGGATAGCCAAAAACATTCAGTACTTC; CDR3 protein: CASSYQWAAGGIAKNIQYF
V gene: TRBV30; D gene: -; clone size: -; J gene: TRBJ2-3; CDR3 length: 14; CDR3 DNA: TGTGCCTGGAGTGTACCCGGGGGCACAGATACGCAGTATTTT; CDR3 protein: CAWSVPGGTDTQYF
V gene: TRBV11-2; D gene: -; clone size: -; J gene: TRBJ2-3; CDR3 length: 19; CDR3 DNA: TGTGCCAGCAGCTCGAATAGGGGGATAGCCAGCAAACGCACAGATACGCGGTATTTT; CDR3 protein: CASSSNRGIASKRTDTRYF
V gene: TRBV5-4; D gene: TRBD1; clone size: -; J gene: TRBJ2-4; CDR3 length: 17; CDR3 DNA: TGTGCCAGCAGCTTCGATCCCGGGACAGGGGGCAGAAACATTCAGTACTTC; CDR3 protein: CASSFDPGTGGRNIQYF
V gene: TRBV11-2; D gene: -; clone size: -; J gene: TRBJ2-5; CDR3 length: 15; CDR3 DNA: TGTGTCAGCAGCCCAATGACAGGCGCGCATGAGACCCAGTACTTC; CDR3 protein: CVSSPMTGAHETQYF
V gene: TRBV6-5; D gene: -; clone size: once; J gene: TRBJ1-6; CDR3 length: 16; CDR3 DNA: TGTGGCAGCAGTTACTCCTTGGAGGTTTATAATTCACCCCTCCACTTT; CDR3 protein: CGSSYSLEVYNSPLHF
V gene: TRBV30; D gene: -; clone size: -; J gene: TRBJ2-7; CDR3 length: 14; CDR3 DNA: TGTGCCTGGAAACCCCCGACCGAGGTTCACGAGCAGTACTTC; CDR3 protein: CAWKPPTEVHEQYF
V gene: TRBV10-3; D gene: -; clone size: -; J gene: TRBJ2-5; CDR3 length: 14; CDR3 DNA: TGTGCCATCAGTGGGGGCACGTACCAAGAGACCCAGTACTTC; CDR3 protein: CAISGGTYQETQYF
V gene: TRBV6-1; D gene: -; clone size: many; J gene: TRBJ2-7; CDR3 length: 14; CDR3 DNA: TGTGCCAGCAGTGATCTCGCCACCCCCTACGAGCAGTACTTC; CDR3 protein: CASSDLATPYEQYF
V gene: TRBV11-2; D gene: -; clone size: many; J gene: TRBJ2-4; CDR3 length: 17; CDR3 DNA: TGTGCCAGCAGCCGGGACCGCGGTATACTAGCCAAAAACATTCAGTACTTC; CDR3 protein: CASSRDRGILAKNIQYF
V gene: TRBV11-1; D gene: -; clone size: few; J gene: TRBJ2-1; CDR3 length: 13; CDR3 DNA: TGTGCCAGCAGCTCGACTAGTGTGATTGAGCAGTTCTTC; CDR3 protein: CASSSTSVIEQFF
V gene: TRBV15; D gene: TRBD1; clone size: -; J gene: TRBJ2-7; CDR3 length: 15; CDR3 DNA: TGTGCCACAAGCAGAGCTACCGGGACAGGGTACCGGCAGTACTTC; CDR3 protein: CATSRATGTGYRQYF
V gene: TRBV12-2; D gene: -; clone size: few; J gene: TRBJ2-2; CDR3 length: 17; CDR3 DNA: TGTGCAAGTCGCTTAGTGTACACCACGGCGAACACCGGGGAGCTGTTTTTT; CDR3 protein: CASRLVYTTANTGELFF
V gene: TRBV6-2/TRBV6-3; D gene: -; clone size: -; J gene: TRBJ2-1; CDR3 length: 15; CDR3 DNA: TGTGCTAGCAGTGAACTCTCTAGAGGGAGTGATGAGCAGTTCTTC; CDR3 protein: CASSELSRGSDEQFF
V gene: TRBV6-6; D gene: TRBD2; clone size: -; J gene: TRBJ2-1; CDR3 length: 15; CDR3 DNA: TGTGCCAGCAGTTACCTAGCGGGTGGGGGCAATGAGCAGTTCTTC; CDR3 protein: CASSYLAGGGNEQFF
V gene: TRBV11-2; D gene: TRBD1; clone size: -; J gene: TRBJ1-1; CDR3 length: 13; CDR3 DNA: TGTGCCATTGACAGGGGTATGAACACTGAAGCTCTCTTT; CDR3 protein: CAIDRGMNTEALF
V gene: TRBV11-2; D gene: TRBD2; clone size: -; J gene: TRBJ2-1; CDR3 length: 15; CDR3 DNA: TGTGCCTGCAGATCAGCGGGAGCCTCCTACAATGAGCAGTCCTTC; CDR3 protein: CACRSAGASYNEQSF